What follows describes a single T cell receptor (beta chain). The data belong to a study of PD-L1 blockade in urothelial cancer. Looking at the study overall: Of 28 to 35 patients, approximately 23 were males with bladder-origin urothelial cancer.

Profiled with immunoSEQ multiplex PCR; TCRdb holds only in-frame clones, not every one. Found here are approximately 110,000 clones, approximately 85% of them singletons; the top ten hold 2.4%. The CDR3 is 11 residues long. Germline CDR1 reads DFQATT; CDR2 reads SNEGSKA (reference sequence). V shed 0 bases and J shed 6 bases, with 4 bases lying between them. The sequence came from a man aged 50 to 59 with urothelial cancer. This chain connects TRBV20-1 to TRBJ2-3; D unresolved. This material consisted of PBMCs, taken around atezolizumab (anti-PD-L1) treatment. The CDR3 region is CSARDQDTQYF. CDR3 sequence (DNA): TGCAGTGCTAGAGACCAGGATACGCAGTATTTT.